This T cell receptor (beta chain) was identified during a study of OX40 agonist ivuxolimab in advanced cancers. Study as a whole: Three patients responded partially, comprising one with hepatocellular carcinoma and two with cutaneous melanoma.

The CDR3 is 16 amino acids. V was pared by 5 bases and J by 0 bases, with 5 bases of the junction left unmatched. Germline loops: CDR1 MDHEN, CDR2 SYDVKM. The assay was immunoSEQ multiplex PCR, and TCRdb's table has in-frame clones only and misses some. This table has about 20,000 clones, roughly 80% appearing once. The rearrangement uses TRBV28 and TRBJ2-7; TRBD2 agrees at 12 bases. Here the sequenced sample was CD4+ or CD8+ T cells sorted from blood, taken in a trial of the OX40 agonist ivuxolimab. The source is an adult with an advanced solid tumor such as melanoma, head and neck, liver or kidney cancer. This CDR3 reads CASSPGLAGISYEQYF. For the CDR3, the DNA is TGTGCCAGCAGTCCTGGACTAGCGGGGATCTCCTACGAGCAGTACTTC. The full variable domain, completed using reference TRBV28 and TRBJ2-7, is DVKVTQSSRYLVKRTGEKVFLECVQDMDHENMFWYRQDPGLGLRLIYFSYDVKMKEKGDIPEGYSVSREKKERFSLILESASTNQTSMYLCASSPGLAGISYEQYFGPGTRLTVT.